This record covers a single TCR beta chain. Its cognate antigen is unknown. CDR1 and CDR2 (germline): DFQATT, SNEGSKA (reference sequence). CDR3 size: 12 residues. The V gene lost 3 bases and the J gene lost 8 bases, with 13 bases spanning the gap. The sample is drawn from a study of T cell repertoires in cytomegalovirus infection. Study-level background: It was the public TCR beta signatures that indicated both CMV infection and matching HLA type. Study-level results: The study identified carriers of CMV plus the relevant HLA from cumulative public TCR beta family frequency. CMV-specific TCR beta clonotypes restricted by HLA-C dominated the ex vivo response.

TCRdb processed the reads anew with MiXCR; each CDR3 protein has one entry. This sample has around 740,000 distinct CDR3 sequences, with 35% to 45% found just once. The clonotype comes from a human donor in good health (CMV status not recorded). Some clones in this sample may be carry-over from other donors' samples. Sequenced material: PBMCs. The chain links TRBV20-1 to TRBJ1-2; no firm D call. The CDR3 nucleotides are TGCAGTGCTAGTGACAATCCCCAGGGCTACACCTTC. Residues: CSASDNPQGYTF.